These 5 T cell receptor beta chains were all obtained from the same sample, sequenced in a study of blood T cell repertoires in COVID-19. The table came from immunoSEQ multiplex PCR; TCRdb's copy has only in-frame clones and leaves some out. The sample shows roughly 54,000 clones, 85% to 90% of them seen only once. The sequencing input was peripheral blood. The receptors stem from a woman between 55 and 75 years old with COVID-19, enrolled during active disease.

The V call is TRBV4-2, the J call TRBJ1-4; 8 positions match TRBD1. Germline V gives CDR1 LGHNA, CDR2 YNFKEQ. The CDR3 is made up of 16 amino acids. J lost 4 bases, V lost 4 bases, and 8 bases had no gene match. The CDR3 DNA reads as TGTGCCAGCAGCCGACTCGGACAGGGTAATAATGAAAAACTGTTTTTT. Residues: CASSRLGQGNNEKLFF.

V and J are TRBV10-3 and TRBJ1-1, with 8 positions matching TRBD1. From germline, CDR1 is ENHRY and CDR2 SYGVKD. The CDR3 consists of 16 residues. Trimming at V came to 6 bases and at J to 0 bases, leaving 9 bases not matched to a gene. In DNA form, the CDR3 reads TGTGCCATCAGCGCTTTCAGGGGGCAAATGAACACTGAAGCTTTCTTT. This encodes CAISAFRGQMNTEAFF.

V usage is TRBV3-1 (or the pseudogene TRBV3-2) and J usage is TRBJ2-7, with D possibly being TRBD2 (5 bases). Per the germline V gene, CDR1 is LGHDT and CDR2 is YNNKEL (reference sequence). Trimming pared 8 bases from V and 5 bases from J, leaving 22 bases between. This CDR3 spans 15 amino acids. In DNA form, the CDR3 reads TGTGCCAGCGGCCTCGGAAGGACCCTCGGGGACGAGCAGTACTTC. Amino acids: CASGLGRTLGDEQYF.

V usage is TRBV28 and J usage is TRBJ1-2; the D is unclear. The V end lost 4 bases, the J end lost 3 bases, and 15 bases lay between the germline ends. The CDR3 extends over 15 amino acids. Germline V gene data show CDR1 as MDHEN and CDR2 as SYDVKM. The DNA for the CDR3 is TGTGCCAGCAGTTCCCGACAACCCGGGGACTATGGCTACACCTTC. Translated: CASSSRQPGDYGYTF.

This rearrangement joins TRBV6-4 to TRBJ2-3, with TRBD1 matching over 10 bases. The CDR3 is 20 residues long. J lost 5 bases, V lost 2 bases, and 19 bases had no gene match. Looked up from germline, CDR1 is MRHNA and CDR2 is SNTAGT. As DNA, the CDR3 is TGTGCCAGCAGTGACGGTTGGGGACAGGGGCGTCATCGGGGGAGAGATACGCAGTATTTT. Protein: CASSDGWGQGRHRGRDTQYF.